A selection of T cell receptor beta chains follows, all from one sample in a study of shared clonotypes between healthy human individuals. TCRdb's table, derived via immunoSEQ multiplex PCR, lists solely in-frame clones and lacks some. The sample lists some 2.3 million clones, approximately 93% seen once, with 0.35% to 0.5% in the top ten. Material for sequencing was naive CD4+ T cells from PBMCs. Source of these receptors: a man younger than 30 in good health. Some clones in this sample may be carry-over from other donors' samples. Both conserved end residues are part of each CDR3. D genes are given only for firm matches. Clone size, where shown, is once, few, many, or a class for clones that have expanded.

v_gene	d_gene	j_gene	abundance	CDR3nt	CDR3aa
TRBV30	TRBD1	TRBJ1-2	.	TGTGCCTGGAGTGTACGGACAGGGGGCACCTATGGCTACACCTTC	CAWSVRTGGTYGYTF
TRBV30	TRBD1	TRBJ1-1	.	TGTGCCTGGCGTTTCGGACAGGGAAACACTGAAGCTTTCTTT	CAWRFGQGNTEAFF
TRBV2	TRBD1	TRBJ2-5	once	TGTGCCAGCGGGTGGGGACAGGGGGTTGTAGAGACCCAGTACTTC	CASGWGQGVVETQYF
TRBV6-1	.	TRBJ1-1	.	TGTGCCAGCAGAAAGGGAGGCGGCCATGAAGCTTTCTTT	CASRKGGGHEAFF
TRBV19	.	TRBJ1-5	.	TGTGCCAGTAGTACCTACAGTATGGGGGGCAATCAGCCCCAGCATTTT	CASSTYSMGGNQPQHF
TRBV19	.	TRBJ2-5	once	TGTGCCAGTACTGCGGAGTCCCGGGGGGAGACCCAGTACTTC	CASTAESRGETQYF
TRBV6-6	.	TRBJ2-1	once	TGTGCCAGCAGGGAGGACTCGAGCTCCTACAATGAGCAGTTCTTC	CASREDSSSYNEQFF
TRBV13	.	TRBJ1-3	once	TGTGCCAGCAGGCATTTGGTGAGGGATCGATCTGGAAACACCATATATTTT	CASRHLVRDRSGNTIYF
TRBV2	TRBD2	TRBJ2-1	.	TGTGCCAGCAGGTGGAGCCCTAGCGGGAGGAACGAGCAGTTCTTC	CASRWSPSGRNEQFF
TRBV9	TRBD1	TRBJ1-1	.	TGTGCCAGCAGCGTAGAAACAGGGGGGTTATCGACTGAAGCTTTCTTT	CASSVETGGLSTEAFF
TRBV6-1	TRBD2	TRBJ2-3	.	TGTGCCAGCAGTCCCGGGGGGTCGGCAGATACGCAGTATTTT	CASSPGGSADTQYF
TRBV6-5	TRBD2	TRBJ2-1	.	TGTGCCAGCAGTTACTCCCTGCGGGGGGGGAATGAGCAGTTCTTC	CASSYSLRGGNEQFF
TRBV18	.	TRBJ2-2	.	TGTGCCAGCTCAGCACTCACTCAAGCGCCCGGGGAGCTGTTTTTT	CASSALTQAPGELFF
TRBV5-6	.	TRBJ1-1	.	TGTGCCAGCAGCCGGCCCCGGAGCACTGAAGCTTTCTTT	CASSRPRSTEAFF
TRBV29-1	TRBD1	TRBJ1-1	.	TGCAGCGTTGAAGCCAAACAGGGGTTCACCACTGAAGCTTTCTTT	CSVEAKQGFTTEAFF
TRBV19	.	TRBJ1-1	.	TGTGCCAGTCTGTATAGAGACACTGAAGCTTTCTTT	CASLYRDTEAFF
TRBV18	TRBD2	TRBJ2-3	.	TGTGCCAGCTCACCAAGAAGCGGGATGGGAGATACGCAGTATTTT	CASSPRSGMGDTQYF
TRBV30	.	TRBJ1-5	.	TGTGCCTGGAGCGATACCCATAATCAGCCCCAGCATTTT	CAWSDTHNQPQHF
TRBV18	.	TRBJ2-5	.	TGTGCCAGCTCACCGGCCGGGGGTGAGGAGACCCAGTACTTC	CASSPAGGEETQYF
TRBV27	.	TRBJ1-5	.	TGTGCCAGCAGGATCAGGGTAAATCAGCCCCAGCATTTT	CASRIRVNQPQHF
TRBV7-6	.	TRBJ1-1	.	TGTGCCAGCAGCCGGAACGGTGGGAGCACTGAAGCTTTCTTT	CASSRNGGSTEAFF
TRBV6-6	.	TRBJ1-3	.	TGTGCCAGCAGAGGGCAGGGTGCCGCTGGAAACACCATATATTTT	CASRGQGAAGNTIYF
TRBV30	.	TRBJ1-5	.	TGTGCCTGGAGTGCGGCGCAGGGAGTTCCGCCCCAGCATTTT	CAWSAAQGVPPQHF
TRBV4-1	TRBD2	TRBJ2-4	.	TGCGCCAGCAGCCCCGGGCTAGCGGGACTGACTCTCATTCAGTACTTC	CASSPGLAGLTLIQYF
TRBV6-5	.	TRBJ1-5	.	TGTGCCAGCAGCCCCTATAGCAATCAGCCCCAGCATTTT	CASSPYSNQPQHF
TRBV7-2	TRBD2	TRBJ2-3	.	TGTGCCAGCAGCGCCCGACTAGCGGGGAGCACAGATACGCAGTATTTT	CASSARLAGSTDTQYF
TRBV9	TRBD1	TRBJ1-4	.	TGTGCCAGCAGCGTAGATTTGGGACAGGGTAATGAAAAACTGTTTTTT	CASSVDLGQGNEKLFF
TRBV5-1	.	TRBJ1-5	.	TGCGCCAGCAGCTTGGTCGGGGGTAATCAGCCCCAGCATTTT	CASSLVGGNQPQHF
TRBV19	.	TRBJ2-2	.	TGTGCCAGTAGTAGGCGACCCAGAAGGGAAACCGGGGAGCTGTTTTTT	CASSRRPRRETGELFF
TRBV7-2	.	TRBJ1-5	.	TGTGCCAGCAGCTTAGAAGGGATGTCACAGCATTTT	CASSLEGMSQHF
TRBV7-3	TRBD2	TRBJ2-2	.	TGTGCCAGCAGCCCCCGGGTCACTAGCGGGAGGGCCGGCACCGGGGAGCTGTTTTTT	CASSPRVTSGRAGTGELFF
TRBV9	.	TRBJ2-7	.	TGTGCCAGCAGCTCCAAAGACGGACTGAGCTCCTACGAGCAGTACTTC	CASSSKDGLSSYEQYF
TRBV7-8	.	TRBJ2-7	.	TGTGCCAGCAGCTTAAATATCCTGGGGTACTACGAGCAGTACTTC	CASSLNILGYYEQYF
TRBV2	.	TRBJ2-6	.	TGTGCCAGCAGCCTACAGGGAATTGGTGCCAACGTCCTGACTTTC	CASSLQGIGANVLTF
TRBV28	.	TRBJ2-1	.	TGTGCCAGCAGTCTCGGACAGAGCTACAATGAGCAGTTCTTC	CASSLGQSYNEQFF
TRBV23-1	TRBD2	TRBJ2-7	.	TGCGCCAGCAGTCAATCGTTCACTAGCGCCTCCTACGAGCAGTACTTC	CASSQSFTSASYEQYF
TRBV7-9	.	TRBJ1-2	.	TGTGCCAGCAGCTCGGAAGTGTCGGGGGATGGGGCTTATGGCTACACCTTC	CASSSEVSGDGAYGYTF
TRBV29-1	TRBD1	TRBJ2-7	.	TGCAGCGTTGAATGGACAGGGGGCAGGCAGTACTTC	CSVEWTGGRQYF
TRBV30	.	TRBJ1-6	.	TGTGCCTGGTCCCTTGGGGTCCTAGAGAGCCTAACCTATAATTCACCCCTCCACTTT	CAWSLGVLESLTYNSPLHF
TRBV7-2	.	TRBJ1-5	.	TGTGCCAGCAGCTTAGGTACCAGCAATCAGCCCCAGCATTTT	CASSLGTSNQPQHF
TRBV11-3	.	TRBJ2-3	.	TGTGCCAGCAGCTTCGGAGTCATGGCAGATACGCAGTATTTT	CASSFGVMADTQYF
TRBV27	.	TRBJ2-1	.	TGTGCCAGCAGTCCACGGCCCTCAATCCCAATATATTTTGAGCAGTTCTTC	CASSPRPSIPIYFEQFF
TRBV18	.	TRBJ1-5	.	TGTGCCAGCTCACCGCAGGGGCCCCTGGGACAGCCCCAGCATTTT	CASSPQGPLGQPQHF
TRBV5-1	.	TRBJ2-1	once	TGCGCCAGCAGCTTACGGGTCTCCCAGATCTCCTACAATGAGCAGTTCTTC	CASSLRVSQISYNEQFF
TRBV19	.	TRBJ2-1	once	TGTGCCAGTACCGAGAACGGGGCGGGGCGGATTAACAATGAGCAGTTCTTC	CASTENGAGRINNEQFF
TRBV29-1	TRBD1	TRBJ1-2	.	TGCAGCGTTTGGCCAGGGGGCATCTATGGCTACACCTTC	CSVWPGGIYGYTF
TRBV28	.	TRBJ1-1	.	TGTGCCAACCTCACTGAAGCTTTCTTT	CANLTEAFF
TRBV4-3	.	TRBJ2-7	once	TGCGCCAGCAGCCAAGAGGCATCCACTAGGGGCGAGCAGTACTTC	CASSQEASTRGEQYF
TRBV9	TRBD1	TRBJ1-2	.	TGTGCCAGCAGCGGCCGAGACAGGGCCGGTGGCTACACCTTC	CASSGRDRAGGYTF
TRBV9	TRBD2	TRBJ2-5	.	TGTGCCAGCAGCTACTCGGGGGGAGCGGGAGGGGCGGAGACCCAGTACTTC	CASSYSGGAGGAETQYF